Listed here are 30 T cell receptor beta chains from one sample, sequenced in a study of T cells in Graves' hyperthyroidism and ophthalmopathy. TCR beta CDR3 regions were amplified from RNA transcripts. HTBI primers were employed in a first-round RT-PCR of the TCR CDR3. TCRdb analysed the multiplex PCR reads with MiXCR anew, one entry per CDR3 protein. The sample shows a few hundred thousand distinct CDR3 sequences, roughly 13% of them seen only once. Sequenced input: blood. All receptors come from a woman aged 40 to 55 with Graves' ophthalmopathy.

This clonotype was seen at least ten times. The V call is TRBV5-1, the J call TRBJ1-6; D uncertain. The germline V gene encodes CDR1 SGHRS and CDR2 YFSETQ. The V gene lost 1 base and the J gene lost 7 bases, with 12 bases spanning the gap. The CDR3 runs 15 residues. CDR3 protein: CASSLSGAGNSPLHF. As DNA, the CDR3 is TGCGCCAGCAGCTTGTCGGGTGCCGGGAATTCACCCCTCCACTTT.

This clonotype was counted ten times or more. The chain combines TRBV12-3 or TRBV12-4 with TRBJ1-1; 9 bases agree with TRBD1. CDR3 length: 14 residues. Losses at the gene ends were 6 bases for V and 5 bases for J; bases not matched to a gene: 7. The CDR3 spells CASRPTGGWTEAFF. CDR3 bases: TGTGCCAGCAGGCCTACAGGGGGCTGGACTGAAGCTTTCTTT.

This chain uses TRBV20-1 with TRBJ2-2; TRBD2 matches at 10 bases. The CDR3 covers 14 residues. Germline CDR1 DFQATT, CDR2 SNEGSKA (reference sequence). J lost 4 bases, V lost 4 bases, and 3 bases had no gene match. The CDR3 nucleotides read TGCAGTGCTACTATAGCGGGGGGCACCGGGGAGCTGTTTTTT. Amino acids: CSATIAGGTGELFF.

In its sample, this clonotype was seen many times. V and J are TRBV6-5 and TRBJ2-2; D uncertain. Germline-derived CDR1 and CDR2 are MNHEY and SVGAGI. The CDR3 has 15 residues. Trimming shortened V by 1 base and J by 5 bases, and 11 bases separated the two germline ends. The CDR3 DNA sequence: TGTGCCAGCAGTTACTTCGTGATGGGAACCGGGGAGCTGTTTTTT. It specifies CASSYFVMGTGELFF.

This clonotype was counted at least ten times. The V and J genes are TRBV27 and TRBJ1-5, with TRBD1 as a possible D gene (6 bases). Germline V lookup: CDR1 MNHEY, CDR2 SMNVEV (reference sequence). The CDR3 runs to 18 residues. Trimming left V 0 bases short and J 6 bases short, with 21 bases between. The chain's CDR3 is CASSLSGGSAVSGQPQHF. The CDR3 nucleotides read TGTGCCAGCAGTTTATCGGGGGGCAGCGCCGTGTCGGGTCAGCCCCAGCATTTT.

This clonotype came up many times. V gene TRBV5-1 combines with J gene TRBJ1-1, with a possible D match to TRBD1 (5 bases). Germline V gene data show CDR1 as SGHRS and CDR2 as YFSETQ. This CDR3 has 20 amino acids. V lost 2 bases and J 1 base, leaving 27 bases between the germline ends. CDR3 coding DNA: TGCGCCAGCAGCTTCGGGATCCCAGGGTCAGGAGGGATATGGAACACTGAAGCTTTCTTT. This encodes CASSFGIPGSGGIWNTEAFF.

The V call is TRBV7-9, the J call TRBJ2-7; TRBD1 matches 9 bases. The germline V gene encodes CDR1 SEHNR and CDR2 FQNEAQ (reference sequence). Trimming at V came to 6 bases and at J to 2 bases, leaving 11 bases not matched to a gene. CDR3 length: 16 amino acids. CDR3 in amino acids: CASSEAQGQGAYEQYF. CDR3 DNA sequence: TGTGCCAGCAGTGAAGCGCAGGGACAGGGAGCCTACGAGCAGTACTTC. Full variable domain (rest looked up from reference TRBV7-9 and TRBJ2-7): DTGVSQNPRHKITKRGQNVTFRCDPISEHNRLYWYRQTLGQGPEFLTYFQNEAQLEKSRLLSDRFSAERPKGSFSTLEIQRTEQGDSAMYLCASSEAQGQGAYEQYFGPGTRLTVT.

V is TRBV7-9 and J is TRBJ2-4, with D unresolved. Germline values: CDR1 SEHNR, CDR2 FQNEAQ (reference sequence). V was trimmed by 5 bases and J by 14 bases, leaving 16 bases between them. This CDR3 spans 12 amino acids. The chain's CDR3 is CASSNSDLYEYF. The CDR3 DNA sequence: TGTGCCAGCAGCAACTCCGACTTGTACGAGTACTTC.

This clonotype was observed at least ten times. The chain recombines TRBV28 with TRBJ2-1; D uncertain. This CDR3 spans 13 amino acids. V was cut by 3 bases and J by 7 bases, with 10 bases left in between. Germline V gives CDR1 MDHEN, CDR2 SYDVKM. The CDR3 loop is CASSFLRRNEQFF. The CDR3 region has the DNA TGTGCCAGCAGTTTCCTTCGGAGAAATGAGCAGTTCTTC.

Many counts were recorded for this clonotype. The chain carries TRBV12-3 or TRBV12-4 and TRBJ1-5; D gene uncertain. The CDR3 covers 14 residues. Trimming removed 3 bases at V and 7 bases at J, with 13 bases between. CDR3 in DNA: TGTGCCAGCAGTTTCGGTCAGATTGGGCAGCCCCAGCATTTT. This translates into CASSFGQIGQPQHF.

This clonotype was detected many times. This rearrangement joins TRBV29-1 to TRBJ2-5; D uncertain. Per germline, CDR1 SQVTM and CDR2 ANQGSEA. The germline V and J ends were trimmed by 3 bases and 5 bases, with 10 bases remaining between them. This CDR3 region has 12 residues. The CDR3 DNA reads as TGCAGCGTTGATTATGCGTCGGAGACCCAGTACTTC. It yields the protein CSVDYASETQYF.

The rearrangement uses TRBV10-2 and TRBJ1-5, with D hard to call. The CDR3 spans 16 residues. CDR1 WSHSY and CDR2 SAAADI come from the germline V gene. V was pared by 3 bases and J by 4 bases, with 16 bases between. The CDR3 nucleotides read TGCGCCAGCAGTGAAGAGTTGCCCAGAATAAATCAGCCCCAGCATTTT. It translates to CASSEELPRINQPQHF.

This clonotype was detected many times. This chain links TRBV12-3 or TRBV12-4 with TRBJ2-1; D may be TRBD2 (5 bases). V was pared by 3 bases and J by 6 bases, with 15 bases between. CDR3 length: 15 residues. For the CDR3, the DNA is TGTGCCAGCAGTTTGGGAAGAACTAGAAGCAATGAGCAGTTCTTC. It yields the protein CASSLGRTRSNEQFF.

In this sample, this clonotype turned up many times. This rearrangement joins TRBV6-2 or TRBV6-3 to TRBJ1-2; 7 nucleotides agree with TRBD1. Trimming cost V 5 bases and J 7 bases; bases outside gene matches: 13. Per the germline V gene, CDR1 is MNHEY and CDR2 is SVGEGT. The CDR3 sequence is 15 residues long. Here the CDR3 DNA reads TGTGCCAGCAGTCCAACAGGGGCGTTACAGTTTGGCTACACCTTC. It codes for CASSPTGALQFGYTF.

This clonotype was recorded many times. The J gene is TRBJ2-3, the V gene TRBV11-2; D could derive from TRBD1 or TRBD2 (6 bases each). The CDR3 sequence is 16 residues long. Trimming removed 4 bases at V and 0 bases at J, with 14 bases between. CDR1 is SGHAT and CDR2 is FQNNGV in the germline V gene. This CDR3 is CASSSKGGVSTDTQYF. The CDR3 DNA follows: TGTGCCAGCAGCTCTAAGGGGGGAGTAAGCACAGATACGCAGTATTTT. The full variable domain, with the rest looked up from reference TRBV11-2 and TRBJ2-3, is EAGVAQSPRYKIIEKRQSVAFWCNPISGHATLYWYQQILGQGPKLLIQFQNNGVVDDSQLPKDRFSAERLKGVDSTLKIQPAKLEDSAVYLCASSSKGGVSTDTQYFGPGTRLTVL.

This rearrangement joins TRBV19 to TRBJ2-5; D uncertain. CDR3 length: 15 residues. Trimming left V 3 bases short and J 2 bases short, with 13 bases between. CDR1 LNHDA and CDR2 SQIVND come from the germline V gene (reference sequence). CDR3 sequence (DNA): TGTGCCAGTAGTATTGGCTTCAGGCCACAAGAGACCCAGTACTTC. This codes for CASSIGFRPQETQYF.

On this clonotype itself: This could be a read error, since a much larger clone is one nucleotide away. This chain connects TRBV3-1 to TRBJ1-2; 7 bases line up with TRBD1. The junction had 8 bases not matched to a gene; V was cut back by 4 bases and J by 12 bases. This CDR3 is 12 amino acids long. The germline V gene has CDR1 LGHDT and CDR2 YNNKEL (reference sequence). This chain's CDR3 is CASSRGGGGHTF. CDR3 nucleotides: TGTGCCAGCAGCCGAGGGGGCGGAGGCCACACCTTC. Complete variable domain (other parts from reference TRBV3-1 and TRBJ1-2): DTAVSQTPKYLVTQMGNDKSIKCEQNLGHDTMYWYKQDSKKFLKIMFSYNNKELIINETVPNRFSPKSPDKAHLNLHINSLELGDSAVYFCASSRGGGGHTFGSGTRLTVV.

In its sample, this clonotype was seen many times. V usage is TRBV27 and J usage is TRBJ2-1; TRBD2 matches at 8 bases. Unmatched junction bases numbered 6, after V lost 1 base and J lost 4 bases. There are 16 residues in the CDR3. The germline gives CDR1 MNHEY, CDR2 SMNVEV (reference sequence). Written as DNA, the CDR3 is TGTGCCAGCAGTTTATTATCTAGCGGGTTATACAATGAGCAGTTCTTC. Translating it yields CASSLLSSGLYNEQFF.

Many counts were recorded for this clonotype. The chain has TRBV29-1 and TRBJ2-7; D unresolved. The CDR3 has 13 amino acids. CDR1 is SQVTM, CDR2 ANQGSEA, per germline. Trimming cost V 1 base and J 5 bases, with 12 bases left between them. The CDR3: CSVEAGLGNEQYF. Here the CDR3 DNA reads TGCAGCGTTGAAGCGGGTCTAGGGAACGAGCAGTACTTC.

This clonotype has ten or more counts. The rearrangement joins TRBV25-1 to TRBJ2-3; D gene ambiguous. The V gene lost 10 bases and the J gene lost 4 bases, with 18 bases spanning the gap. Germline V gene data show CDR1 as MGHDK and CDR2 as SYGVNS. This CDR3 has 14 amino acids. Written as DNA, the CDR3 is TGTGCCACCCGACACACCCTTAACGCAGATACGCAGTATTTT. It codes for CATRHTLNADTQYF.

This clonotype was found many times. The chain couples TRBV12-3 or TRBV12-4 to TRBJ2-5; D tentatively reads TRBD1 or TRBD2 (6 bases each). V lost 6 bases to trimming and J lost 5 bases, with 28 bases between them. This CDR3 spans 18 amino acids. The DNA for the CDR3 is TGTGCCAGCAGAATGGGGGCCCTGGGGGCCGGGGGTTGGGAGACCCAGTACTTC. It encodes CASRMGALGAGGWETQYF.

Ten or more counts support this clonotype. V and J are TRBV7-6 and TRBJ2-2, with 9 bases lining up with TRBD1. The trim removed 4 bases at V and 5 bases at J, leaving 11 bases unmatched. CDR1 and CDR2 (germline): SGHVS, FNYEAQ. The CDR3 consists of 17 residues. CDR3 sequence (DNA): TGTGCCAGCAGCTACGAACAACAGGGGGCAGGGACCGGGGAGCTGTTTTTT. Its protein product is CASSYEQQGAGTGELFF.

V usage is TRBV4-1 and J usage is TRBJ2-5; D is undetermined. Germline V gene lookup returns CDR1 MGHRA and CDR2 YSYEKL. The CDR3 consists of 14 residues. The V gene lost 8 bases and the J gene lost 3 bases, with 16 bases spanning the gap. CDR3 protein: CASARLFAEETQYF. Written as DNA, the CDR3 is TGCGCCAGCGCCCGTCTGTTCGCGGAAGAGACCCAGTACTTC.

This clonotype was detected many times. V is TRBV11-2 and J is TRBJ2-1; D may match TRBD1 or TRBD2 (6 bases each). Germline values: CDR1 SGHAT, CDR2 FQNNGV. The CDR3 sequence is 14 residues long. Trimming took 4 bases from V and 4 from J, leaving 11 bases between them. The CDR3 reads CASSSEGGYNEQFF. Here the CDR3 DNA reads TGTGCCAGCAGCTCCGAGGGGGGATACAATGAGCAGTTCTTC. The variable domain in full, completed from reference TRBV11-2 and TRBJ2-1, reads EAGVAQSPRYKIIEKRQSVAFWCNPISGHATLYWYQQILGQGPKLLIQFQNNGVVDDSQLPKDRFSAERLKGVDSTLKIQPAKLEDSAVYLCASSSEGGYNEQFFGPGTRLTVL.

The chain has TRBV20-1 and TRBJ1-4, with 8 bases identical to TRBD1. V shed 4 bases and J 7 bases; nucleotides not matched to a gene: 8. The CDR3 is 14 residues long. Germline V gene lookup returns CDR1 DFQATT and CDR2 SNEGSKA (reference sequence). This CDR3 reads CSANHGQGGEKLFF. CDR3 coding DNA: TGCAGTGCTAACCATGGACAGGGAGGTGAAAAACTGTTTTTT.

The table lists this clonotype with many counts. The rearrangement uses TRBV6-1 and TRBJ2-2; D not certain. Germline values: CDR1 MNHNS, CDR2 SASEGT. The length of the CDR3 is 15 residues. Trimming removed 7 bases from V and 2 bases from J, with 14 bases in between. Written as DNA, the CDR3 is TGTGCCAGCAAAATGACAAAGCTAAACACCGGGGAGCTGTTTTTT. It translates to CASKMTKLNTGELFF.

This clonotype was recorded at least ten times. V usage is TRBV12-3 or TRBV12-4 and J usage is TRBJ2-7; 7 bases are shared with TRBD2. V lost 3 bases and J lost 2; bases outside the gene matches: 16. This CDR3 region has 18 residues. The CDR3 sequence is CASSFRKIGTNNPYEQYF. Here the CDR3 DNA reads TGTGCCAGCAGTTTTCGTAAAATCGGGACTAACAACCCCTACGAGCAGTACTTC.

This clonotype was seen repeatedly, ten times or more. The CDR3 bases are TGCGCCAGCAGCTTGGCCGGGCAGCCCAATCAGCCCCAGCATTTT. Amino acid sequence: CASSLAGQPNQPQHF. The rearrangement links TRBV5-1 to TRBJ1-5; D gene unclear. Per germline, CDR1 SGHRS and CDR2 YFSETQ. V shed 0 bases and J shed 3 bases, with 10 bases lying between them. This CDR3 has 15 residues.

V usage is TRBV6-1 and J usage is TRBJ2-1, with D possibly matching TRBD2 (6 bases). Germline CDR1 MNHNS, CDR2 SASEGT. Trimming removed 8 bases from V and 0 bases from J, with 23 bases in between. This CDR3 has 18 residues. DNA of the CDR3: TGTGCCAGCGGAAAAACCGGGACTGGGACGAGCTCCTACAATGAGCAGTTCTTC. Encoded protein: CASGKTGTGTSSYNEQFF.

This clonotype has ten or more counts. The chain recombines TRBV19 with TRBJ2-1, with 9 bases fitting TRBD2. The V gene end was trimmed by 3 bases and the J gene end by 10 bases; junction bases not matched to a gene: 7. This CDR3 region has 14 residues. Germline loops: CDR1 LNHDA, CDR2 SQIVND (reference sequence). As DNA, the CDR3 is TGTGCCAGTAGTATGGGACTAGCCCCTCAGGAGCAGTTCTTC. As protein: CASSMGLAPQEQFF.